The clone carrying this T cell receptor beta chain was picked up a small number of times. No antigen is known for it. These data are taken from a study of post-analysis software for immune sequencing data. Study overall: Patients with relapsing-remitting, secondary progressive and progressive-relapsing multiple sclerosis courses were all represented.

The CDR3 length is 13 residues. Germline CDR1 reads MNHEY; CDR2 reads SMNVEV (reference sequence). V lost 4 bases and J lost 9, with 10 bases in between. Researchers reported that TCR beta cDNA libraries carried unique molecular identifiers. A population of roughly 0.85 to 10 million T cells gave rise to approximately 530,000 cDNA molecules. Via MiXCR, TCRdb re-called the PCR reads, giving one row per CDR3 protein. The table shows approximately 630,000 distinct CDR3 sequences, with 59% occurring only once. General study points: By F measure, samples from a shared preparation batch strongly co-clustered. Patients used several TRBV segments, including TRBV5-6, TRBV5-1 and TRBV20-1, more often than controls. Normalized Chao1 diversity was significantly lower in multiple sclerosis patients than in controls.

Sequenced input: blood. The chain links TRBV27 to TRBJ1-6; perhaps TRBD1 as D (5 bases). This clonotype was obtained from a girl aged 2-10 years with multiple sclerosis. This CDR3 is CASSYRGSSPLHF. The DNA for the CDR3 is TGTGCCAGCAGTTATAGGGGAAGTTCACCCCTCCACTTT.